These 16 T cell receptor beta chains came from one sample sequenced in a study of blood T cell repertoires in COVID-19. The protocol was immunoSEQ multiplex PCR, while the TCRdb copy is restricted to in-frame clones and leaves out a portion. The sample lists under 45,000 clones, roughly 73% occurring once. The sample comprised peripheral blood. The receptors come from a man between 60 and 75 years old with acute or convalescent COVID-19.

J is TRBJ1-5 and V is TRBV30; D perhaps matches TRBD1 (6 bases). Trimming pared 1 base from V and 3 bases from J, leaving 10 bases between. The CDR3 length is 14 residues. The V gene's germline CDR1 is GTSNPN and CDR2 SVGIG (reference sequence). CDR3 DNA: TGTGCCTGGAGTGGCGGACAGTTCAATCAGCCCCAGCATTTT. Translating gives CAWSGGQFNQPQHF. The full variable domain, completed using reference TRBV30 and TRBJ1-5, is SQTIHQWPATLVQPVGSPLSLECTVEGTSNPNLYWYRQAAGRGLQLLFYSVGIGQISSEVPQNLSASRPQDRQFILSSKKLLLSDSGFYLCAWSGGQFNQPQHFGDGTRLSIL.

The chain links TRBV24-1 to TRBJ2-1; 9 bases match TRBD1. There are 17 residues in the CDR3. V was pared by 2 bases and J by 6 bases, with 10 bases of the junction left unmatched. CDR1 and CDR2 from the germline V gene are KGHDR and SFDVKD. CDR3 nucleotide sequence: TGTGCCACCAGTGATTCTTTTAGTGGGACAGGGACCAATGAGCAGTTCTTC. Translation gives CATSDSFSGTGTNEQFF.

This sequence joins TRBV20-1 and TRBJ2-3, with 15 nucleotides matching TRBD2. CDR3 length: 15 amino acids. V lost 3 bases and J lost 8; bases outside the gene matches: 6. Germline CDR1 is DFQATT and CDR2 is SNEGSKA (reference sequence). This chain's CDR3 is CSASQRTSGRGTQYF. Written as DNA, the CDR3 is TGCAGTGCTAGTCAGCGGACTAGCGGGAGGGGTACGCAGTATTTT.

This clone appeared a single time. The CDR3 here is CASSSYRTSADTQYF. The CDR3 DNA reads TGCGCCAGCAGCTCTTACAGAACTAGCGCAGATACGCAGTATTTT. This chain connects TRBV5-1 to TRBJ2-3, with 7 bases matching TRBD2. The CDR3 has 15 amino acids. V shed 3 bases, J shed 4 bases, and the junction held 8 bases outside the gene matches. Germline V gene lookup returns CDR1 SGHRS and CDR2 YFSETQ.

The chain recombines TRBV5-1 with TRBJ1-1, with D unclear. V lost 0 bases and J lost 3, with 12 bases in between. The CDR3 totals 15 residues. The germline V gene has CDR1 SGHRS and CDR2 YFSETQ. The CDR3 is CASSLAPGIDTEAFF. The CDR3 DNA reads as TGCGCCAGCAGCTTGGCCCCGGGGATAGACACTGAAGCTTTCTTT.

The genes are TRBV24-1 and TRBJ2-3, with D perhaps TRBD1 (5 bases). The length of the CDR3 is 15 residues. V dropped 7 bases and J dropped 3 bases, with 16 bases sitting between them. CDR1 KGHDR and CDR2 SFDVKD come from the germline V gene. CDR3 in DNA: TGTGCCACCAGCAATTCAGGGATGGGAACAGATACGCAGTATTTT. It codes for CATSNSGMGTDTQYF.

This clone was counted a single time. V is TRBV5-4 and J is TRBJ2-7, with D maybe TRBD2 (6 bases). Germline values: CDR1 SGHNT, CDR2 YYREEE (reference sequence). V lost 0 bases and J lost 7, with 11 bases in between. The CDR3 totals 13 residues. CDR3 sequence reads: CASSLGRVEEQYF. The CDR3 DNA reads TGTGCCAGCAGCTTGGGGAGGGTGGAGGAGCAGTACTTC.

This sequence joins TRBV6-8 and TRBJ2-3; D is ambiguous. The CDR3 length is 14 residues. The V gene lost 7 bases and the J gene lost 2 bases, with 13 bases spanning the gap. Germline V gene lookup returns CDR1 MNHGY and CDR2 SAAAGT. The CDR3 here is CASILRWATDTQYF. The CDR3 bases are TGTGCCAGCATTTTACGATGGGCCACAGATACGCAGTATTTT.

The chain links TRBV4-3 to TRBJ2-1, with TRBD2 matching 7 bases. V was clipped by 1 base and J by 8 bases; unmatched bases: 11. The CDR3 consists of 16 residues. The germline V gene encodes CDR1 LGHNA and CDR2 YSLEER. DNA of the CDR3: TGCGCCAGCAGCCAAGGCATTGCGGGAGCATCTTATGAGCAGTTCTTC. It translates to CASSQGIAGASYEQFF.

This rearrangement joins TRBV24-1 to TRBJ2-7; 9 positions agree with TRBD2. CDR3 length: 15 residues. Germline V gives CDR1 KGHDR, CDR2 SFDVKD. Trimming took 2 bases from V and 3 from J; bases not matched to a gene: 4. In DNA form, the CDR3 reads TGTGCCACCAGTGATTCGGCTAGCGGGAACTACGAGCAGTACTTC. Translating gives CATSDSASGNYEQYF.

J is TRBJ2-3 and V is TRBV10-1, with 8 bases lining up with TRBD2. CDR3 size: 16 residues. V was clipped by 0 bases and J by 4 bases; unmatched bases: 6. From germline, CDR1 is WNHNN and CDR2 SYGVQD (reference sequence). The DNA of the CDR3 is TGCGCCAGCAGTGAGTCGAGGCTAGCGGGTCCAGATACGCAGTATTTT. This codes for CASSESRLAGPDTQYF.

The rearrangement uses TRBV6-5 and TRBJ1-2; TRBD1 matches 8 bases. The V gene's germline CDR1 is MNHEY and CDR2 SVGAGI. The CDR3 contains 13 residues. J lost 8 bases, V lost 5 bases, and 7 bases had no gene match. The CDR3 region is CASSRRTGKGYTF. For the CDR3, the DNA is TGTGCCAGCAGTCGCAGGACAGGGAAAGGCTACACCTTC.

J is TRBJ2-1 and V is TRBV4-1; 11 bases fit TRBD2. Trimming at V came to 8 bases and at J to 10 bases, leaving 7 bases not matched to a gene. CDR1 and CDR2 from the germline V gene are MGHRA and YSYEKL. The CDR3 sequence is 13 residues long. Here the CDR3 reads CASQIAGGGEQFF. The CDR3, as DNA: TGCGCCAGCCAAATAGCGGGAGGGGGGGAGCAGTTCTTC.

V is TRBV29-1 and J is TRBJ1-1; no definite D call. The CDR3 is made up of 14 amino acids. The germline gives CDR1 SQVTM, CDR2 ANQGSEA. Trimming stripped 0 bases from V and 3 bases from J, with 11 bases between. CDR3 region: CSVEDALGDTEAFF. CDR3 DNA sequence: TGCAGCGTTGAAGATGCCCTAGGAGACACTGAAGCTTTCTTT.

The V call is TRBV28, the J call TRBJ2-6; TRBD2 agrees at 8 bases. The germline V gene encodes CDR1 MDHEN and CDR2 SYDVKM. This CDR3 is 17 amino acids long. J lost 4 bases, V lost 7 bases, and 12 bases had no gene match. Written as DNA, the CDR3 is TGTGCCAGCACCCCAGCCGGGAGGGCCCTCGGGGCCAACGTCCTGACTTTC. This gives the protein CASTPAGRALGANVLTF. Full variable domain (remainder filled in from reference TRBV28 and TRBJ2-6): DVKVTQSSRYLVKRTGEKVFLECVQDMDHENMFWYRQDPGLGLRLIYFSYDVKMKEKGDIPEGYSVSREKKERFSLILESASTNQTSMYLCASTPAGRALGANVLTFGAGSRLTVL.

The genes are TRBV12-5 and TRBJ1-3; D is ambiguous. Trimming took 0 bases from V and 6 from J, leaving 15 bases between them. CDR3 size: 16 residues. Germline V gives CDR1 LGHNT, CDR2 FRNRAP. Here the CDR3 reads CASGLVRGKEENTIYF. CDR3 in DNA: TGTGCTAGTGGTTTGGTAAGAGGGAAAGAAGAAAACACCATATATTTT.